This T cell receptor beta chain was observed in a study of identical twins. The sample holds a few counts of this clonotype. Its antigen is unknown. From the 5' RACE reads, TCRdb called clonotypes with MiXCR, one entry per CDR3 protein. The table has 400,000 to 500,000 distinct CDR3 sequences, around 20% seen once. Study-level points and caveats: Modelling approaches yielded underestimates of out-of-frame TCR alpha sharing between monozygotic twins.

V trimming: 1 base; J trimming: 4 bases; junction bases outside the gene matches: 7. This CDR3 spans 16 amino acids. CDR1 and CDR2 from the germline V gene are LGHNA and YSLEER. The chain uses TRBV4-3 and TRBJ2-1, with 7 bases fitting TRBD1. Material for sequencing was naive T cells sorted from blood. This receptor was identified in a man over 45 in good health. The CDR3 nucleotides read TGCGCCAGCAGCCAAGTCCCGGGACAGCCTTACAATGAGCAGTTCTTC. It is translated as CASSQVPGQPYNEQFF.